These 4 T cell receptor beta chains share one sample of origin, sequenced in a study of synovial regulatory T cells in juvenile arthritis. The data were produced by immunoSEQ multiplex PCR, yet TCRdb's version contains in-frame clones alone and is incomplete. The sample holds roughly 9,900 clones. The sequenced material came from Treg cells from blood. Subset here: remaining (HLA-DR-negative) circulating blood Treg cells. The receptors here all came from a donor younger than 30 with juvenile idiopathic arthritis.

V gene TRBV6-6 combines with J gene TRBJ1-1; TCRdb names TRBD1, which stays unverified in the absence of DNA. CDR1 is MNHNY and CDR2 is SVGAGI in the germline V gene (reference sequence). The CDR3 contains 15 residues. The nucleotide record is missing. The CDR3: CASRHPGQLNTEAFF.

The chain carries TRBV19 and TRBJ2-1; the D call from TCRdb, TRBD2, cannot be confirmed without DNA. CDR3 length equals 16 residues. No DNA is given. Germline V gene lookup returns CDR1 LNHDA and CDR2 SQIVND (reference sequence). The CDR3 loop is CASSILSARWGGEQFF.

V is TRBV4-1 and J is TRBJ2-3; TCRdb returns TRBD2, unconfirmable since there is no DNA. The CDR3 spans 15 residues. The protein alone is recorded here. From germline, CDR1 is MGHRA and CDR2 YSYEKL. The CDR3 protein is CASSQEGGPGDTQYF.

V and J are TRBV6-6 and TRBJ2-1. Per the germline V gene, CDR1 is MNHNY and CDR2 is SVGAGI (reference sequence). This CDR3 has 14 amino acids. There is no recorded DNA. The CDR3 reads CASRVLRGYNEQFF.